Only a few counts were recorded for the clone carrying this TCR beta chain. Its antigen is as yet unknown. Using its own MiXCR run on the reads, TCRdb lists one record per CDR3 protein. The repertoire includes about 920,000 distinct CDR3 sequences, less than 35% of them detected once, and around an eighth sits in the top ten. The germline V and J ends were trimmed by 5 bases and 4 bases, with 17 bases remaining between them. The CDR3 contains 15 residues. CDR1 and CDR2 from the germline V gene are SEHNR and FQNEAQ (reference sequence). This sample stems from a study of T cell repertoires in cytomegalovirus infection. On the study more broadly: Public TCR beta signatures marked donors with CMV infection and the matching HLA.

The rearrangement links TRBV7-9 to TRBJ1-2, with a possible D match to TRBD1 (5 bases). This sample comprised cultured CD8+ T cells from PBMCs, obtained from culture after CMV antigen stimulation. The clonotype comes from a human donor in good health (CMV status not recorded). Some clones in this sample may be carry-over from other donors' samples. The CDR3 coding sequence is TGTGCCAGCAGCCTAGGGGCACAGGACCCCTATGGCTACACCTTC. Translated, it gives CASSLGAQDPYGYTF.